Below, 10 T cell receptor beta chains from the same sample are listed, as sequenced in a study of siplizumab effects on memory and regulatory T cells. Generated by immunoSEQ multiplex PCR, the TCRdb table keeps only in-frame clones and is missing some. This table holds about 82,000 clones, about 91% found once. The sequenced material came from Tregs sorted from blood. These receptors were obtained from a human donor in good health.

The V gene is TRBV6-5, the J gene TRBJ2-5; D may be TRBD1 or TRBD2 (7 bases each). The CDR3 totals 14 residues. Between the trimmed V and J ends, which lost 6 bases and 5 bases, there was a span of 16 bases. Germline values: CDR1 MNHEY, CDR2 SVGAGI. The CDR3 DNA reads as TGTGCCAGCAGACCTCAGGGGGGGCTGGAGACCCAGTACTTC. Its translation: CASRPQGGLETQYF.

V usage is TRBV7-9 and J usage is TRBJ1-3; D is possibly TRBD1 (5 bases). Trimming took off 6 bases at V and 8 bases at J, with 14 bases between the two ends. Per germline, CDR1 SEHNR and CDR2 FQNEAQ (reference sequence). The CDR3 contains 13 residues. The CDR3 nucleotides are TGTGCCAGCAGTTACGACAGCATCCACACCATATATTTT. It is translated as CASSYDSIHTIYF.

The CDR3 protein is CAISESGGSSNQPQHF. In DNA, the CDR3 is TGTGCCATCAGTGAGTCGGGTGGGAGTAGCAATCAGCCCCAGCATTTT. The chain combines TRBV10-3 with TRBJ1-5; the D is unclear. Trimming removed 0 bases from V and 0 bases from J, with 9 bases in between. Germline V gene sequence: CDR1 ENHRY, CDR2 SYGVKD. The CDR3 runs to 16 residues.

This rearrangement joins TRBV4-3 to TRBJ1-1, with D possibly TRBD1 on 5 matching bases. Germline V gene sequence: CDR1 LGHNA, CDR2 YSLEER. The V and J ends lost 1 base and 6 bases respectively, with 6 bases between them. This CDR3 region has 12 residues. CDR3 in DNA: TGCGCCAGCAGCCAAGGCAGGGCTGAAGCTTTCTTT. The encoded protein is CASSQGRAEAFF.

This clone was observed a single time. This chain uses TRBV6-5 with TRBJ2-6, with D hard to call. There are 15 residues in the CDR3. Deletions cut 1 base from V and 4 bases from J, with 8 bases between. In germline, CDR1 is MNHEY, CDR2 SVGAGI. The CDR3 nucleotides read TGTGCCAGCAGTTACTATCCCGGGGGGGCCAACGTCCTGACTTTC. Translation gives CASSYYPGGANVLTF.

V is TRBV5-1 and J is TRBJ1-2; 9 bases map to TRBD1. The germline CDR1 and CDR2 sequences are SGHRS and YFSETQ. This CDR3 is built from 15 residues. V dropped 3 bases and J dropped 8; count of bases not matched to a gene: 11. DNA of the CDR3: TGCGCCAGCAGCTCCACGGGCCTGACAGGGGGAGGCTACACCTTC. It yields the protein CASSSTGLTGGGYTF.

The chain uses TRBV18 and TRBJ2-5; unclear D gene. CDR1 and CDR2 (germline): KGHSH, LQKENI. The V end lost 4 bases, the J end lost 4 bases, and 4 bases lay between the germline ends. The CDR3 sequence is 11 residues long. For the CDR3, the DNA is TGTGCCAGCTCACAGTCAGAGACCCAGTACTTC. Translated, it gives CASSQSETQYF.

The CDR3 sequence: CASSLVGGPKSTEAFF. In DNA, the CDR3 is TGTGCCAGCAGCTTGGTTGGGGGGCCTAAGAGCACTGAAGCTTTCTTT. This chain uses TRBV5-6 with TRBJ1-1; a weak D match, TRBD1 (6 bases). Trimming shortened V by 0 bases and J by 4 bases, and 16 bases separated the two germline ends. Germline V gene sequence: CDR1 SGHDT, CDR2 YYEEEE. CDR3 size: 16 residues.

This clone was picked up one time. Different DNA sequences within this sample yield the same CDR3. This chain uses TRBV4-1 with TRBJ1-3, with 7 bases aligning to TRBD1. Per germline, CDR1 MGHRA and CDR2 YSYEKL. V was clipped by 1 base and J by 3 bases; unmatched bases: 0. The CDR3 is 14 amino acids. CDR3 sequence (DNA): TGCGCCAGCAGCCAAGGGACAGGTGGAAACACCATATATTTT. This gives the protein CASSQGTGGNTIYF.

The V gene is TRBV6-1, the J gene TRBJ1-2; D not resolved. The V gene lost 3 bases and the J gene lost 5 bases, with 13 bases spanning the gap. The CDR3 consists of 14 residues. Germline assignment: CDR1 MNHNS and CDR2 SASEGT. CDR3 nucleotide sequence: TGTGCCAGCAGTGATGGCGGCTTGTCTTATGGCTACACCTTC. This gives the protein CASSDGGLSYGYTF.